The TCR beta chain under discussion was sequenced for a study of vaccination effects on CD4 cells after COVID-19. Study at large: Vaccination followed sampling of two convalescent patients by 16 days and one week respectively.

This CDR3 comprises 15 residues. Trimming took 3 bases from V and 2 from J; bases not matched to a gene: 7. The germline V gene has CDR1 SGHNT and CDR2 YYREEE (reference sequence). As regards this clone: Its antigen is unknown.

Here immunoSEQ multiplex PCR was the method, and the copy in TCRdb shows in-frame clones only, minus some. The sample carries about 27,000 clones, around 78% recorded once. Antigen-specific CD4+ T cells were first expanded with viral peptide pools by the ViraFEST assay and only then sequenced. Upon completion of about 10 days in culture, CD4+ T cells were isolated. This individual contracted SARS-CoV-2 between March and December 2020, as verified by PCR. It was with approximately 10 IU/ml IL-2 and around 10 ug/ml peptides that 1.8 million or so PBMC per well were cultured. Here the sequenced sample was CD4+ T cells from PBMCs cultured with HCoV-NL63 spike peptides, taken before COVID-19 vaccination. This rearrangement joins TRBV5-4 to TRBJ1-2; 7 nucleotides match TRBD1. The origin of this receptor is a human donor who had a prior SARS-CoV-2 infection. The CDR3 nucleotides are TGTGCCAGCAGCTCTAGACAGGGCGTCAACTATGGCTACACCTTC. Protein: CASSSRQGVNYGYTF.